The source of this T cell receptor beta chain is a study of cytomegalovirus exposure and HLA in healthy donors. Researchers ran the PCR with 60 Vbeta and 13 Jbeta primers. Profiled with immunoSEQ multiplex PCR; TCRdb holds only in-frame clones, not every one. The table includes 100,000 to 150,000 clones, 76% detected once. Concerning this clone itself: Its antigen is unidentified.

J lost 4 bases, V lost 5 bases, and 6 bases had no gene match. The CDR3 is 14 amino acids. The germline gives CDR1 SGHVS, CDR2 FQNEAQ. The study's findings and limits: In an earlier analysis, in roughly 580 donors, most V segments appeared productive either ~87% or ~30% of the time. Among donors in an Asian-associated ancestry cluster, a later analysis reportedly found fewer N-insertions than the roughly 650-donor mean. Across donors, presence/absence analyses took sequencing depth to be roughly uniform. Cytomegalovirus-associated TCR beta chains were listed, numbering some 180.

The sample taken for sequencing was PBMCs. The sequence was obtained from a man aged 45-65 years in good health and CMV-seronegative. This sequence joins TRBV7-8 and TRBJ2-3, with 7 bases identical to TRBD2. The CDR3 is CASSRSREADTQYF. For the CDR3, the DNA is TGTGCCAGCAGCCGTAGCCGGGAGGCAGATACGCAGTATTTT.